These 22 T cell receptor beta chains were sequenced from one sample in a study of CD8+ T cells in alopecia areata. Sequencing relied on a cDNA template that was reverse transcribed from extracted RNA. Produced via immunoSEQ multiplex PCR; TCRdb's table is partial and in-frame only. The sample lists over 100,000 clones; around three fifths were seen once. Treatment in this sample: oral pan-JAK inhibitor, 5-10 mg twice daily. This specimen was CD8+ T cells sorted from blood, taken at week 24, from a patient treated with tofacitinib. All receptors derive from a human donor with alopecia areata.

This rearrangement joins TRBV7-8 to TRBJ2-7; D is unresolved. This CDR3 has 13 residues. Germline-derived CDR1 and CDR2 are SGHVS and FQNEAQ. Trimming stripped 2 bases from V and 3 bases from J, with 8 bases between. The CDR3 region has the DNA TGTGCCAGCAGCTTAAGTCTCCGCTACGAGCAGTACTTC. Translating it yields CASSLSLRYEQYF.

V and J are TRBV30 and TRBJ2-7; 12 bases are a match to TRBD2. With 7 bases clipped from V and 7 bases from J, the junction kept 8 bases outside the gene matches. The CDR3 is 13 amino acids. Per the germline V gene, CDR1 is GTSNPN and CDR2 is SVGIG (reference sequence). The CDR3 region has the DNA TGTGCCTACGCCGGGACTAGCGGGTGGGAGCAGTACTTC. It specifies CAYAGTSGWEQYF.

The chain couples TRBV30 to TRBJ2-1; D remains unclear. The CDR3 runs to 12 residues. The V and J ends lost 1 base and 4 bases respectively, with 5 bases between them. Germline CDR1 and CDR2: GTSNPN and SVGIG (reference sequence). The DNA for the CDR3 is TGTGCCTGGAGTGCCCTGTACAATGAGCAGTTCTTC. Translation gives CAWSALYNEQFF.

This clone was seen a single time. The V gene is TRBV13, the J gene TRBJ2-5, with TRBD1 matching 7 bases. Germline V CDR1 and CDR2: PRHDT, FYEKMQ (reference sequence). V lost 4 bases to trimming and J lost 3 bases; unmatched junction nucleotides: 2. The CDR3 runs 13 residues. CDR3 bases: TGTGCCAGCAGCTGGGACAGAGAAGAGACCCAGTACTTC. It translates to CASSWDREETQYF.

This chain joins TRBV27 and TRBJ1-2; the D gene is possibly TRBD1 (5 bases). Germline V lookup: CDR1 MNHEY, CDR2 SMNVEV (reference sequence). Trimming shortened V by 3 bases and J by 7 bases, and 18 bases separated the two germline ends. The CDR3 sequence is 15 residues long. The CDR3 DNA reads as TGTGCCAGCAGTTTGGGGGTCGATTGGAAGGCTGGCTACACCTTC. It codes for CASSLGVDWKAGYTF.

This chain connects TRBV2 to TRBJ2-3; TRBD1 is a possible D gene (5 bases). The CDR3 is made up of 18 amino acids. The V end was cut by 6 bases, the J end by 4 bases, with 26 bases between. The germline gives CDR1 SNHLY, CDR2 FYNNEI. The CDR3 DNA sequence: TGTGCCAGCAGATCCTTGATTTTAGGGGCTTCGAGCCCAGATACGCAGTATTTT. It translates to CASRSLILGASSPDTQYF. Full variable domain (outside the CDR3, taken from reference TRBV2 and TRBJ2-3): EPEVTQTPSHQVTQMGQEVILRCVPISNHLYFYWYRQILGQKVEFLVSFYNNEISEKSEIFDDQFSVERPDGSNFTLKIRSTKLEDSAMYFCASRSLILGASSPDTQYFGPGTRLTVL.

The rearrangement uses TRBV7-9 and TRBJ2-7; D is unclear. Deletions cut 10 bases from V and 0 bases from J, with 13 bases between. There are 13 residues in the CDR3. CDR1 and CDR2 (germline): SEHNR, FQNEAQ (reference sequence). This chain's CDR3 is CATNTYSSYEQYF. The CDR3 DNA reads TGTGCCACCAACACATATAGCTCCTACGAGCAGTACTTC.

This chain joins TRBV29-1 and TRBJ1-1; D perhaps matches TRBD1 (5 bases). The CDR3 spans 12 residues. Germline V CDR1 and CDR2: SQVTM, ANQGSEA. Trimming left V 7 bases short and J 3 bases short, with 12 bases between. The CDR3 DNA follows: TGCAGCGCAAAACTAGGGGACACTGAAGCTTTCTTT. This encodes CSAKLGDTEAFF.

This clone came up a few times. A far larger clone is one base from this, pointing to a likely read error. This sequence joins TRBV4-2 and TRBJ1-2; D call uncertain. Germline lookup yields CDR1 LGHNA and CDR2 YNFKEQ. V shed 0 bases and J shed 4 bases, with 12 bases lying between them. This CDR3 contains 15 residues. DNA for the CDR3: TGTGCCAGCAGCCAAGATAGGGCCAGCGGCTATGGCTACACCTTC. Residues: CASSQDRASGYGYTF.

This clone was counted between two and nine times. The CDR3, as DNA: TGCGCCAGCAGCTTGGATGGGTCGAGCTACGAGCAGTACTTC. Its translation is CASSLDGSSYEQYF. The rearrangement uses TRBV5-1 and TRBJ2-7; D call uncertain. Between the trimmed V and J ends, which lost 0 bases and 3 bases, there was a span of 10 bases. CDR3 length: 14 residues. Germline CDR1 reads SGHRS; CDR2 reads YFSETQ.

The gene calls are TRBV9 and TRBJ2-5, with 12 bases lining up with TRBD2. Germline values: CDR1 SGDLS, CDR2 YYNGEE. V was pared by 2 bases and J by 5 bases, with 7 bases of the junction left unmatched. The CDR3 runs 16 residues. As DNA, the CDR3 is TGTGCCAGCAGCGTTGCTAGCGGGGGGGCCGGGGAGACCCAGTACTTC. It yields the protein CASSVASGGAGETQYF. Looking up the rest from reference TRBV9 and TRBJ2-5 gives the full variable domain: DSGVTQTPKHLITATGQRVTLRCSPRSGDLSVYWYQQSLDQGLQFLIQYYNGEERAKGNILERFSAQQFPDLHSELNLSSLELGDSALYFCASSVASGGAGETQYFGPGTRLLVL.

V and J are TRBV4-2 and TRBJ2-1; 9 positions match TRBD2. The CDR3 runs 16 residues. Germline V gene sequence: CDR1 LGHNA, CDR2 YNFKEQ. V was pared by 1 base and J by 6 bases, with 7 bases of the junction left unmatched. The CDR3: CASSQGTLAGSNEQFF. DNA of the CDR3: TGTGCCAGCAGCCAAGGCACCCTAGCGGGGAGCAATGAGCAGTTCTTC.

This clone was observed a few times. V gene TRBV29-1 combines with J gene TRBJ2-7; D is unclear. This CDR3 spans 13 amino acids. Trimming took 0 bases from V and 4 from J, leaving 10 bases between them. The germline V gene has CDR1 SQVTM and CDR2 ANQGSEA. The CDR3 reads CSVEDLEGYEQYF. In DNA form, the CDR3 reads TGCAGCGTTGAAGATCTAGAAGGATACGAGCAGTACTTC.

The genes are TRBV4-1 and TRBJ1-1; no clear D. V gave up 1 base and J gave up 3 bases, with 9 bases separating them. There are 14 residues in the CDR3. Germline CDR1 MGHRA, CDR2 YSYEKL. The CDR3 region has the DNA TGCGCCAGCAGCCAAGTTGGCGTATACACTGAAGCTTTCTTT. Protein product: CASSQVGVYTEAFF.

This sequence joins TRBV6-1 and TRBJ2-5; TRBD1 or TRBD2 may be the D gene (6 bases each). The CDR3 consists of 17 residues. Between the trimmed V and J ends, which lost 4 bases and 3 bases, there was a span of 21 bases. The V gene's germline CDR1 is MNHNS and CDR2 SASEGT. CDR3 residues: CASSAPGGASLKETQYF. The CDR3 DNA reads as TGTGCCAGCAGTGCCCCCGGGGGCGCGTCACTCAAAGAGACCCAGTACTTC.

This clone was seen more than once but under ten times. V and J are TRBV19 and TRBJ1-1, with D hard to call. V lost 7 bases to trimming and J lost 0 bases, with 9 bases between them. The germline CDR1 and CDR2 sequences are LNHDA and SQIVND (reference sequence). This CDR3 has 13 residues. DNA of the CDR3: TGTGCCAGTATCGGACGGTTGAACACTGAAGCTTTCTTT. Its protein is CASIGRLNTEAFF.

The CDR3 here is CASGLGPGDTEAFF. The CDR3 nucleotides are TGTGCTAGTGGTTTGGGCCCAGGGGACACTGAAGCTTTCTTT. V gene TRBV12-5 combines with J gene TRBJ1-1, with a possible D match to TRBD1 (6 bases). Germline lookup yields CDR1 LGHNT and CDR2 FRNRAP. The germline V and J ends were trimmed by 1 base and 3 bases, with 9 bases remaining between them. This CDR3 is 14 amino acids long.

The chain has TRBV15 and TRBJ2-2, with D perhaps given as TRBD1 or TRBD2 (5 bases each). CDR1 and CDR2 (germline): LNHNV, YYDKDF (reference sequence). The CDR3 runs 13 residues. Trimming left V 6 bases short and J 6 bases short, with 11 bases between. DNA for the CDR3: TGTGCCACCAGGTCGGGGCAAGCCGGGGAGCTGTTTTTT. It translates to CATRSGQAGELFF.

The chain carries TRBV15 and TRBJ2-4; tentatively, D is TRBD1 (6 bases). Trimming took off 3 bases at V and 0 bases at J, with 18 bases between the two ends. The CDR3 is 18 residues long. The germline CDR1 and CDR2 sequences are LNHNV and YYDKDF (reference sequence). The CDR3 reads CATSSPRERGIAKNIQYF. CDR3 sequence (DNA): TGTGCCACCAGCAGTCCGAGGGAAAGGGGGATAGCCAAAAACATTCAGTACTTC. The full variable domain, its missing parts supplied by reference TRBV15 and TRBJ2-4, is DAMVIQNPRYQVTQFGKPVTLSCSQTLNHNVMYWYQQKSSQAPKLLFHYYDKDFNNEADTPDNFQSRRPNTSFCFLDIRSPGLGDTAMYLCATSSPRERGIAKNIQYFGAGTRLSVL.

This chain connects TRBV5-6 to TRBJ2-1, with 8 bases that match TRBD2. The trim removed 3 bases at V and 12 bases at J, leaving 5 bases unmatched. This CDR3 contains 12 residues. Germline CDR1 reads SGHDT; CDR2 reads YYEEEE. DNA of the CDR3: TGTGCCAGCAGCTCCAGCGGGGGCTCGCAGTTCTTC. Its protein product is CASSSSGGSQFF.

The CDR3 DNA sequence: TGTGCCATCAGTGAGTCCCAGGGCACTGAAGCTTTCTTT. The encoded protein is CAISESQGTEAFF. This chain connects TRBV10-3 to TRBJ1-1, with a possible D match to TRBD1 (5 bases). The CDR3 runs 13 residues. Germline loops: CDR1 ENHRY, CDR2 SYGVKD. Trimming took 0 bases from V and 4 from J, leaving 6 bases between them.

This chain links TRBV15 with TRBJ2-6, with D uncertain. This CDR3 region has 16 residues. Germline V gene lookup returns CDR1 LNHNV and CDR2 YYDKDF (reference sequence). V lost 1 base and J 0 bases, leaving 7 bases between the germline ends. CDR3 protein: CATSRGRTSGANVLTF. Written as DNA, the CDR3 is TGTGCCACCAGCAGAGGGCGGACCTCTGGGGCCAACGTCCTGACTTTC. The full variable domain, its missing parts supplied by reference TRBV15 and TRBJ2-6, is DAMVIQNPRYQVTQFGKPVTLSCSQTLNHNVMYWYQQKSSQAPKLLFHYYDKDFNNEADTPDNFQSRRPNTSFCFLDIRSPGLGDTAMYLCATSRGRTSGANVLTFGAGSRLTVL.